A selection of T cell receptor beta chains follows, all from one sample in a study of OX40 agonist ivuxolimab in advanced cancers. Sequencing used immunoSEQ multiplex PCR; TCRdb keeps in-frame clones, though not all of them. This table has under 25,000 clones, 86% appearing once. Specimen: CD4+ or CD8+ T cells sorted from blood, collected in a trial of the OX40 agonist ivuxolimab. The origin of the receptors is an adult with an advanced solid tumor such as melanoma, head and neck, liver or kidney cancer. The CDR3 runs from the conserved cysteine through the conserved F or W. Fields, in order: D gene, clone size, V gene, J gene, CDR3 protein, CDR3 DNA. A D gene is named only where the DNA matches it firmly. Expanded clones get a size class; other rows say once, few or many, or leave the size out.

TRBD2,.,TRBV5-1,TRBJ2-2,CASMASGRAGPGELFF,TGCGCCAGTATGGCTAGCGGGAGGGCCGGTCCCGGGGAGCTGTTTTTT
TRBD1,.,TRBV11-2,TRBJ2-2,CASSLGQGPTGELFF,TGTGCCAGCAGCTTAGGACAGGGCCCCACCGGGGAGCTGTTTTTT
.,few,TRBV7-9,TRBJ1-5,CASSLGWEPQHF,TGTGCCAGCAGCTTAGGGTGGGAGCCCCAGCATTTT
.,.,TRBV19,TRBJ2-6,CASSTPGLSGANVLTF,TGTGCCAGTAGTACCCCAGGCCTCTCTGGGGCCAACGTCCTGACTTTC
.,.,TRBV7-3,TRBJ2-2,CASRLDGSMNTGELFF,TGTGCCAGCAGATTAGACGGCAGCATGAACACCGGGGAGCTGTTTTTT
.,.,TRBV27,TRBJ2-5,CASSPNRDIQETQYF,TGTGCCAGCAGCCCAAACCGGGACATACAAGAGACCCAGTACTTC
.,.,TRBV15,TRBJ2-7,CATSRAGGEQYF,TGTGCCACCAGCAGAGCCGGGGGCGAGCAGTACTTC
.,.,TRBV5-1,TRBJ2-3,CASSLVLSTDTQYF,TGCGCCAGCAGCTTGGTTCTGAGCACAGATACGCAGTATTTT
.,.,TRBV5-6,TRBJ1-3,CASSIQQGPGNTIYF,TGTGCCAGCAGCATTCAACAGGGACCAGGAAACACCATATATTTT
TRBD1,.,TRBV6-5,TRBJ1-6,CASRATGYNSPLHF,TGTGCCAGCAGAGCGACAGGGTATAATTCACCCCTCCACTTT
TRBD1,.,TRBV30,TRBJ2-5,CAWKTGPQETQYF,TGTGCCTGGAAGACAGGGCCCCAAGAGACCCAGTACTTC
.,.,TRBV4-1,TRBJ2-7,CASSPLGLHENYEQYF,TGCGCCAGCAGCCCTCTGGGACTTCACGAGAACTACGAGCAGTACTTC
TRBD2,.,TRBV5-1,TRBJ2-7,CASSHPIAGGRYEQYF,TGCGCCAGCAGCCACCCCATAGCGGGAGGGCGGTACGAGCAGTACTTC
.,.,TRBV15,TRBJ2-7,CATSRLGRVYEQYF,TGTGCCACCAGCAGGTTGGGAAGGGTATACGAGCAGTACTTC
.,few,TRBV29-1,TRBJ1-5,CSVALTGNSNQPQHF,TGCAGCGTCGCCCTAACAGGGAATAGCAATCAGCCCCAGCATTTT
.,.,TRBV4-2,TRBJ2-7,CASRNGLGQDEQYF,TGTGCCAGCAGAAATGGGCTGGGGCAAGACGAGCAGTACTTC
.,.,TRBV6-1,TRBJ2-3,CASSAPTGTGTDTQYF,TGTGCCAGCAGTGCCCCAACAGGGACCGGGACAGATACGCAGTATTTT
TRBD2,.,TRBV4-3,TRBJ2-1,CASSQEGLAGGPSSYNEQFF,TGCGCCAGCAGCCAAGAAGGACTAGCGGGAGGGCCCAGCTCCTACAATGAGCAGTTCTTC
TRBD1,.,TRBV5-5,TRBJ1-2,CASSLDRVNGYTF,TGTGCCAGCAGTTTAGACAGGGTCAATGGCTACACCTTC
.,.,TRBV4-1,TRBJ2-7,CASRLSPSGITDEQYF,TGCGCCAGCAGACTTTCCCCCTCAGGGATAACCGACGAGCAGTACTTC
.,.,TRBV9,TRBJ2-3,CASSVGGGVNTDTQYF,TGTGCCAGCAGCGTAGGGGGCGGGGTAAACACAGATACGCAGTATTTT
.,.,TRBV6-5,TRBJ2-3,CASSYGDFSTDTQYF,TGTGCCAGCAGTTACGGGGACTTTAGCACAGATACGCAGTATTTT
TRBD2,.,TRBV19,TRBJ2-5,CASSIRREGRETQYF,TGTGCCAGTAGTATACGGCGGGAGGGCCGGGAGACCCAGTACTTC
.,.,TRBV27,TRBJ2-7,CASSLSRSSYEQYF,TGTGCCAGCAGTTTATCTAGGAGCTCCTACGAGCAGTACTTC
.,.,TRBV6-5,TRBJ2-7,CASSYSSGGSYEQYF,TGTGCCAGCAGTTACTCTAGCGGCGGTTCCTACGAGCAGTACTTC
TRBD1,few,TRBV5-6,TRBJ1-5,CASSSRPGGLSQPQHF,TGTGCCAGCAGCTCGCGCCCAGGGGGACTTAGTCAGCCCCAGCATTTT
TRBD2,.,TRBV19,TRBJ2-1,CASRRTSGSVNEQFF,TGTGCCAGTAGGCGGACTAGCGGGAGTGTAAATGAGCAGTTCTTC
.,.,TRBV21-1,TRBJ2-1,CASSIRTGYVGYNEQFF,TGTGCCAGCAGCATTCGGACAGGGTATGTTGGCTACAATGAGCAGTTCTTC
TRBD1,.,TRBV15,TRBJ2-7,CATSTGTGNYEQYF,TGTGCCACCAGCACGGGGACAGGGAACTACGAGCAGTACTTC